The 14 T cell receptor beta chains presented below share a single source sample, sequenced in a study of T cell changes during pregnancy in multiple sclerosis (dated by TCRdb to between 2017 and 2020). The library was generated by the immunoSEQ multiplex PCR assay. TCRdb's version of the immuneACCESS table is confined to in-frame rearrangements and falls short of the full clone set. An unresolved V gene accounts for under half of the shortfall where checked; the remainder is of unknown origin. The sample table records about 44,000 clones; around 92% of these occur just once. The ten largest clonotypes hold 0.4% to 0.55% of the sample. The specimen was CD4+ T cells from peripheral blood mononuclear cells, collected in the third trimester of pregnancy. These receptor sequences come from a female donor with multiple sclerosis, enrolled in a pregnancy study.

The V and J genes are TRBV27 and TRBJ2-5, with D possibly TRBD2 on 6 matching bases. CDR1 and CDR2 from the germline V gene are MNHEY and SMNVEV (reference sequence). The CDR3 covers 14 residues. Trimming removed 7 bases from V and 0 bases from J, with 12 bases in between. CDR3 amino acids: CASTALANQETQYF. The CDR3 DNA reads as TGTGCCAGCACCGCCCTAGCGAACCAAGAGACCCAGTACTTC.

The gene calls are TRBV6-5 and TRBJ1-1; 7 bases align to TRBD1. Germline CDR1 MNHEY, CDR2 SVGAGI. With 5 bases clipped from V and 1 base from J, the junction kept 4 bases outside the gene matches. This CDR3 contains 14 residues. The CDR3 loop reads CASSNDRANTEAFF. The CDR3 DNA follows: TGTGCCAGCAGTAATGACAGGGCGAACACTGAAGCTTTCTTT.

This clone came up once. The chain carries TRBV9 and TRBJ1-1; D may be TRBD1 (6 bases). V was shortened by 3 bases and J by 5 bases, with 14 bases between the two germline ends. The CDR3 covers 14 residues. Germline V gene lookup returns CDR1 SGDLS and CDR2 YYNGEE. The CDR3 reads CASSGGRGGTEAFF. The CDR3 DNA sequence: TGTGCCAGCAGCGGCGGGAGGGGGGGAACTGAAGCTTTCTTT. The full variable domain, completed using reference TRBV9 and TRBJ1-1, is DSGVTQTPKHLITATGQRVTLRCSPRSGDLSVYWYQQSLDQGLQFLIQYYNGEERAKGNILERFSAQQFPDLHSELNLSSLELGDSALYFCASSGGRGGTEAFFGQGTRLTVV.

The chain carries TRBV11-1 and TRBJ2-1, with 10 bases aligning to TRBD1. CDR1 is SGHAT, CDR2 FQDESV, per germline (reference sequence). This CDR3 has 17 residues. V dropped 5 bases and J dropped 1; count of bases not matched to a gene: 8. DNA for the CDR3: TGTGCCAGCAGCCCTAAGGGACAGGGGAGATCCTACAATGAGCAGTTCTTC. It encodes CASSPKGQGRSYNEQFF.

The chain uses TRBV7-2 and TRBJ2-3; TRBD2 is a possible D gene (5 bases). Germline CDR1 reads SGHTA; CDR2 reads FQGNSA. With 5 bases removed from V and 4 bases from J, the gap between germline ends came to 19 bases. This CDR3 is 16 amino acids long. The CDR3: CASSRPGPEGADTQYF. CDR3 nucleotide sequence: TGTGCCAGCAGCCGCCCGGGCCCCGAGGGTGCAGATACGCAGTATTTT. Together with reference TRBV7-2 and TRBJ2-3, the CDR3 gives the full variable domain: GAGVSQSPSNKVTEKGKDVELRCDPISGHTALYWYRQSLGQGLEFLIYFQGNSAPDKSGLPSDRFSAERTGGSVSTLTIQRTQQEDSAVYLCASSRPGPEGADTQYFGPGTRLTVL.

The chain couples TRBV9 to TRBJ2-2; TRBD1 might be the D (6 bases). Per germline, CDR1 SGDLS and CDR2 YYNGEE. V dropped 7 bases and J dropped 6 bases, with 16 bases sitting between them. This CDR3 has 14 residues. This CDR3 is CASGGNRDSGELFF. The CDR3, as DNA: TGTGCCAGCGGGGGAAACAGGGATTCCGGGGAGCTGTTTTTT. The full variable domain, its missing parts supplied by reference TRBV9 and TRBJ2-2, is DSGVTQTPKHLITATGQRVTLRCSPRSGDLSVYWYQQSLDQGLQFLIQYYNGEERAKGNILERFSAQQFPDLHSELNLSSLELGDSALYFCASGGNRDSGELFFGEGSRLTVL.

The sample holds one count of this clone. The chain links TRBV5-1 to TRBJ2-1, with D possibly TRBD1 on 6 matching bases. Trimming cost V 4 bases and J 8 bases, with 22 bases left between them. Germline-derived CDR1 and CDR2 are SGHRS and YFSETQ. This CDR3 has 16 amino acids. In DNA, the CDR3 is TGCGCCAGCAGCAGGCCCCGGGACACCCCTGGGGATGAGCAGTTCTTC. It specifies CASSRPRDTPGDEQFF.

The gene calls are TRBV11-3 and TRBJ2-2; D is uncertain. The germline V and J ends were trimmed by 5 bases and 7 bases, with 17 bases remaining between them. The CDR3 has 15 amino acids. Germline CDR1 SGHNT, CDR2 YENEEA. The CDR3 DNA follows: TGTGCCAGCAGCCTCCCGGGTGTGTCTGTCGGGGAGCTGTTTTTT. This gives the protein CASSLPGVSVGELFF.

The chain recombines TRBV11-3 with TRBJ2-2; D perhaps matches TRBD1 (5 bases). CDR3 length equals 14 residues. V shed 8 bases and J shed 5 bases, with 15 bases lying between them. Germline V gene data show CDR1 as SGHNT and CDR2 as YENEEA. The CDR3 bases are TGTGCCAGCGCGCAGGGCCGTTGGACCGGGGAGCTGTTTTTT. Residues: CASAQGRWTGELFF.

The chain couples TRBV2 to TRBJ2-1; 8 nucleotides align to TRBD2. The CDR3 runs to 16 residues. J gave up 4 bases and V 6 bases, and 11 bases lay outside the gene matches. Germline values: CDR1 SNHLY, CDR2 FYNNEI. Here the CDR3 reads CASSSPGLGGYNEQFF. CDR3 in DNA: TGTGCCAGCAGCTCACCGGGACTAGGAGGATACAATGAGCAGTTCTTC.

The rearrangement uses TRBV7-6 and TRBJ2-7; 7 positions agree with TRBD1. Germline V gives CDR1 SGHVS, CDR2 FNYEAQ. This CDR3 region has 15 residues. V gave up 1 base and J gave up 0 bases; unmatched junction bases: 3. In nucleotides, the CDR3 is TGTGCCAGCAGCTTAGGGGGACAGAACTCCTACGAGCAGTACTTC. Encoded protein: CASSLGGQNSYEQYF.

The gene calls are TRBV4-3 and TRBJ2-7; no clear D. Deletions cut 0 bases from V and 3 bases from J, with 12 bases between. The CDR3 sequence is 15 residues long. CDR1 and CDR2 from the germline V gene are LGHNA and YSLEER. For the CDR3, the DNA is TGCGCCAGCAGCCAAGAGAGGTTGAGCCACTACGAGCAGTACTTC. Its translation is CASSQERLSHYEQYF.

This clone was detected only once. The chain is built from TRBV4-2 and TRBJ1-4; TRBD1 might be the D (5 bases). The CDR3 sequence is 15 residues long. The germline CDR1 and CDR2 sequences are LGHNA and YNFKEQ. V lost 3 bases, J lost 2 bases, and 10 bases lay in between. The CDR3 sequence: CASSHQTETNEKLFF. The CDR3 coding sequence is TGTGCCAGCAGCCACCAGACAGAGACTAATGAAAAACTGTTTTTT.

The chain uses TRBV9 and TRBJ2-7; weak D call: TRBD2 (5 bases). V was clipped by 1 base and J by 0 bases, with 11 bases between them. Germline lookup yields CDR1 SGDLS and CDR2 YYNGEE. The CDR3 contains 15 residues. CDR3 in amino acids: CASSVSSGYSYEQYF. The CDR3 DNA is TGTGCCAGCAGCGTATCCTCGGGGTACTCCTACGAGCAGTACTTC.